This entry lists 8 T cell receptor beta chains sequenced from one sample in a study of identical twins. TCRdb analysed the 5' RACE reads with MiXCR anew, one entry per CDR3 protein. Here the sample spans under 900,000 distinct CDR3 sequences, over 9% being singletons. In addition, the sample was reused for a study of yellow fever vaccine responses in identical twins.

Sequencing was carried out using PBMCs. The receptors stem from a woman aged 18-30 years in good health.

This chain uses TRBV27 with TRBJ2-1; D might be TRBD2 (6 bases). The CDR3 is made up of 15 amino acids. Trimming left V 0 bases short and J 2 bases short, with 8 bases between. Germline V gene lookup returns CDR1 MNHEY and CDR2 SMNVEV (reference sequence). The CDR3 here is CASSLSSGPYNEQFF. CDR3 DNA sequence: TGTGCCAGCAGTTTATCTAGCGGCCCCTACAATGAGCAGTTCTTC.

The chain has TRBV3-1 and TRBJ2-3; TRBD2 matches at 9 bases. Germline V gene sequence: CDR1 LGHDT, CDR2 YNNKEL (reference sequence). Trimming at V came to 4 bases and at J to 7 bases, leaving 15 bases not matched to a gene. The CDR3 totals 17 residues. DNA of the CDR3: TGTGCCAGCAGCCCATCAAGGTTCGGCGGGGGGGCTCATACGCAGTATTTT. The encoded protein is CASSPSRFGGGAHTQYF.

This sequence joins TRBV7-8 and TRBJ2-1; D is ambiguous. Trimming took 3 bases from V and 0 from J, leaving 15 bases between them. Germline CDR1 reads SGHVS; CDR2 reads FQNEAQ. The CDR3 runs to 17 residues. The CDR3 DNA sequence: TGTGCCAGCAGCTTCCGATACAGTTTCTTCTCCTACAATGAGCAGTTCTTC. Amino acid sequence: CASSFRYSFFSYNEQFF.

This clonotype was observed a handful of times. The chain employs TRBV20-1 and TRBJ2-3; 10 nucleotides match TRBD2. V trimming: 3 bases; J trimming: 6 bases; junction bases outside the gene matches: 9. Germline values: CDR1 DFQATT, CDR2 SNEGSKA (reference sequence). The CDR3 is 15 residues long. CDR3: CSARPGTSASDTQYF. The CDR3 nucleotides read TGCAGTGCTAGGCCAGGGACTAGCGCTAGCGATACGCAGTATTTT.

This clonotype was seen at least ten times. This rearrangement joins TRBV6-5 to TRBJ1-1; no firm D call. Looked up from germline, CDR1 is MNHEY and CDR2 is SVGAGI. CDR3 length: 13 amino acids. Trimming removed 4 bases at V and 7 bases at J, with 13 bases between. The CDR3 DNA sequence: TGTGCCAGCAGTTCATTCCGGAACGGTGAAGCTTTCTTT. Its translation is CASSSFRNGEAFF.

This chain links TRBV4-2 with TRBJ2-7; 7 bases match TRBD2. CDR3 length: 15 residues. The junction had 5 bases not matched to a gene; V was cut back by 1 base and J by 2 bases. Germline-derived CDR1 and CDR2 are LGHNA and YNFKEQ. CDR3 sequence: CASSQVVTSPYEQYF. In DNA, the CDR3 is TGTGCCAGCAGCCAAGTTGTGACTAGCCCCTACGAGCAGTACTTC.

The sample holds many counts of this clonotype. The chain combines TRBV27 with TRBJ1-1, with D possibly being TRBD1 (5 bases). Trimming removed 2 bases from V and 1 base from J, with 8 bases in between. The CDR3 spans 14 residues. Looked up from germline, CDR1 is MNHEY and CDR2 is SMNVEV (reference sequence). The CDR3 nucleotides are TGTGCCAGCAGTTTACAGGGTAGGAACACTGAAGCTTTCTTT. As protein: CASSLQGRNTEAFF.

This clonotype occurred many times. The rearrangement uses TRBV6-1 and TRBJ1-6, with unresolved D. The CDR3 runs 17 residues. CDR1 is MNHNS and CDR2 is SASEGT in the germline V gene. Deletions cut 5 bases from V and 0 bases from J, with 14 bases between. The CDR3 DNA reads as TGTGCCAGCAGTCGGACGGGTGTATTCTCCTATAATTCACCCCTCCACTTT. It is translated as CASSRTGVFSYNSPLHF.